Following are 28 T cell receptor beta chains from one sample sequenced in a study of cytomegalovirus exposure and HLA in healthy donors. The PCR made use of 60 Vbeta and 13 Jbeta primers. The table came from immunoSEQ multiplex PCR; TCRdb's copy has only in-frame clones and leaves some out. The sample contains 150,000 to 250,000 clones, 82% of which appear only once. Sequenced material: PBMCs. The receptors here all came from a boy under 10 years old in good health and CMV-seronegative.

Details on this clone: Other nucleotide sequences in the sample specify the same CDR3. J is TRBJ2-1 and V is TRBV5-1, with TRBD2 matching 10 bases. This CDR3 contains 16 residues. Germline values: CDR1 SGHRS, CDR2 YFSETQ. The V and J ends lost 3 bases and 1 base, in that order; junction bases with no gene match: 4. Written as DNA, the CDR3 is TGCGCCAGCAGCTCACTAGCGGGGTCTTCCTACAATGAGCAGTTCTTC. Its protein product is CASSSLAGSSYNEQFF.

The chain has TRBV10-3 and TRBJ2-2, with D tentatively TRBD1 (6 bases). Germline V gene sequence: CDR1 ENHRY, CDR2 SYGVKD. The CDR3 extends over 14 amino acids. Between the trimmed V and J ends, which lost 8 bases and 5 bases, there was a span of 15 bases. This CDR3 reads CAIGAGDGTGELFF. The CDR3 DNA reads TGTGCCATCGGGGCAGGGGATGGTACCGGGGAGCTGTTTTTT.

The chain employs TRBV4-3 and TRBJ2-7; TRBD1 aligns across 8 bases. After removal of 4 bases from V and 3 bases from J, the junction contained 5 bases not matched to a gene. The CDR3 length is 14 residues. CDR1 and CDR2 from the germline V gene are LGHNA and YSLEER. Here the CDR3 reads CASSRHTGGYEQYF. CDR3 bases: TGCGCCAGCAGCCGCCACACAGGGGGCTACGAGCAGTACTTC.

The rearrangement uses TRBV10-2 and TRBJ1-6; TRBD1 matches 7 bases. V dropped 7 bases and J dropped 7; count of bases not matched to a gene: 7. The CDR3 is 14 residues long. The germline gives CDR1 WSHSY, CDR2 SAAADI. CDR3 nucleotide sequence: TGCGCCAGCACCAAAGGGACAGCGAATTCACCCCTCCACTTT. Protein: CASTKGTANSPLHF.

V is TRBV27 and J is TRBJ1-2; TRBD1 agrees at 9 bases. Germline CDR1 MNHEY, CDR2 SMNVEV (reference sequence). The CDR3 length is 15 residues. Germline trimming cut 6 bases from V and 5 bases from J; bases unmatched to any gene: 10. The CDR3 protein is CASRKIGQGTYGYTF. The CDR3 nucleotides are TGTGCCAGCAGAAAAATTGGACAGGGGACATATGGCTACACCTTC.

This chain links TRBV6-1 with TRBJ2-3; D is possibly TRBD1 (6 bases). There are 14 residues in the CDR3. Per germline, CDR1 MNHNS and CDR2 SASEGT. The V gene lost 4 bases and the J gene lost 6 bases, with 14 bases spanning the gap. DNA for the CDR3: TGTGCCAGCAGTGCCGGGACAACGAGGGATACGCAGTATTTT. It specifies CASSAGTTRDTQYF.

The chain carries TRBV6-6 and TRBJ2-5, with no clear D. Trimming removed 6 bases at V and 5 bases at J, with 19 bases between. The CDR3 is made up of 15 amino acids. Per the germline V gene, CDR1 is MNHNY and CDR2 is SVGAGI (reference sequence). The CDR3 loop is CASSLASPSWETQYF. CDR3 coding DNA: TGTGCCAGCAGCTTAGCAAGTCCTTCATGGGAGACCCAGTACTTC.

The V call is TRBV11-2, the J call TRBJ2-2; 10 nucleotides agree with TRBD1. The CDR3 totals 15 residues. The V segment lost 4 bases and the J segment 9 bases; nucleotides outside the gene matches: 8. CDR1 SGHAT and CDR2 FQNNGV come from the germline V gene. This CDR3 reads CASSSRTGGGWELFF. CDR3 in DNA: TGTGCCAGCAGCTCTCGGACAGGGGGTGGTTGGGAGCTGTTTTTT.

The V call is TRBV11-1, the J call TRBJ2-5; D is undetermined. The CDR3 runs 13 residues. Between the trimmed V and J ends, which lost 6 bases and 5 bases, there was a span of 13 bases. Germline V CDR1 and CDR2: SGHAT, FQDESV (reference sequence). The CDR3 nucleotides are TGTGCCAGCAGATCCGACACTGGGGAGACCCAGTACTTC. This sequence encodes CASRSDTGETQYF.

This chain links TRBV2 with TRBJ1-4; D might be TRBD1 (5 bases). Trimming left V 8 bases short and J 2 bases short, with 15 bases between. The CDR3 spans 15 residues. Germline CDR1 and CDR2: SNHLY and FYNNEI. DNA for the CDR3: TGTGCCAGCTCCAGAGCAGGGCTTACTAATGAAAAACTGTTTTTT. Its translation is CASSRAGLTNEKLFF.

This clone occurred a few times. The chain is built from TRBV7-6 and TRBJ2-7; 7 bases line up with TRBD1. Trimming at V came to 6 bases and at J to 1 base, leaving 9 bases not matched to a gene. This CDR3 comprises 15 residues. The germline V gene encodes CDR1 SGHVS and CDR2 FNYEAQ. The CDR3 sequence: CASSSSFRGSYEQYF. The CDR3 DNA reads as TGTGCCAGCAGTTCTTCCTTCAGGGGGTCCTACGAGCAGTACTTC. Looking up the rest from reference TRBV7-6 and TRBJ2-7 gives the full variable domain: GAGVSQSPRYKVTKRGQDVALRCDPISGHVSLYWYRQALGQGPEFLTYFNYEAQQDKSGLPNDRFSAERPEGSISTLTIQRTEQRDSAMYRCASSSSFRGSYEQYFGPGTRLTVT.

This clone was seen a few times. The V call is TRBV4-3, the J call TRBJ1-3; a weak D match, TRBD1 (6 bases). The germline V gene has CDR1 LGHNA and CDR2 YSLEER. This CDR3 has 17 amino acids. V lost 1 base and J lost 0, with 13 bases in between. The CDR3 is CASSQVNQGHSGNTIYF. The CDR3 nucleotides are TGCGCCAGCAGCCAAGTTAATCAGGGGCACTCTGGAAACACCATATATTTT.

CDR3 DNA sequence: TGTGCCAGCAGCCCCCCTGGTTCAGTTCCCATCTACGAGCAGTACTTC. This codes for CASSPPGSVPIYEQYF. The V gene is TRBV5-4, the J gene TRBJ2-7; D not resolved. CDR3 length: 16 amino acids. Germline assignment: CDR1 SGHNT and CDR2 YYREEE (reference sequence). Deletions cut 4 bases from V and 3 bases from J, with 20 bases between.

This chain uses TRBV29-1 with TRBJ1-3; D gene ambiguous. The CDR3 consists of 14 residues. Germline V CDR1 and CDR2: SQVTM, ANQGSEA. The V gene lost 5 bases and the J gene lost 0 bases, with 11 bases spanning the gap. The CDR3: CSVLLAVSGNTIYF. In DNA form, the CDR3 reads TGCAGCGTTCTCTTGGCCGTCTCTGGAAACACCATATATTTT.

V is TRBV28 and J is TRBJ1-1, with 8 bases fitting TRBD1. The CDR3 is made up of 15 amino acids. Germline lookup yields CDR1 MDHEN and CDR2 SYDVKM. The junction had 13 bases not matched to a gene; V was cut back by 2 bases and J by 11 bases. This chain's CDR3 is CASSLRSTGVRAAFF. CDR3 nucleotides: TGTGCCAGCAGTTTACGTTCGACAGGGGTTAGGGCCGCTTTCTTT.

The rearrangement uses TRBV5-1 and TRBJ2-1, with D hard to call. In germline, CDR1 is SGHRS, CDR2 YFSETQ. V lost 5 bases, J lost 3 bases, and 15 bases lay in between. This CDR3 spans 15 amino acids. The CDR3 DNA follows: TGCGCCAGCAGTCAACGGTCGACGGGCTACAATGAGCAGTTCTTC. Its protein is CASSQRSTGYNEQFF.

The chain has TRBV5-1 and TRBJ2-1; 11 positions match TRBD2. Looked up from germline, CDR1 is SGHRS and CDR2 is YFSETQ. Trimming took 2 bases from V and 3 from J; bases not matched to a gene: 10. The CDR3 loop spans 18 amino acids. The CDR3 DNA reads as TGCGCCAGCAGCTTACCGAGTAGCGGGGGGGCGCTCTACAATGAGCAGTTCTTC. Amino acid sequence: CASSLPSSGGALYNEQFF.

The CDR3 sequence: CASSYSVNEQFF. DNA of the CDR3: TGTGCCAGCAGTTATAGCGTCAATGAGCAGTTCTTC. The chain employs TRBV7-2 and TRBJ2-1, with D perhaps matching TRBD2 (5 bases). Germline values: CDR1 SGHTA, CDR2 FQGNSA. The CDR3 contains 12 residues. V lost 6 bases, J lost 6 bases, and 9 bases lay in between.

V usage is TRBV6-5 and J usage is TRBJ1-6; 9 bases align to TRBD1. The V and J ends lost 3 bases and 7 bases, in that order; junction bases with no gene match: 4. The germline V gene has CDR1 MNHEY and CDR2 SVGAGI. This CDR3 comprises 15 residues. CDR3 sequence: CASSYSGTGNSPLHF. DNA for the CDR3: TGTGCCAGCAGTTATAGTGGGACAGGGAATTCACCCCTCCACTTT.

About this clone: Germline is not matched at one junction end, which may reflect a read error. The chain combines TRBV5-1 with TRBJ1-4, with a tentative D call TRBD1 (6 bases). The CDR3 spans 14 residues. CDR1 and CDR2 from the germline V gene are SGHRS and YFSETQ. CDR3 region: CTSSFSRQGEKLFF. The CDR3 coding sequence is TGCACCAGCAGCTTCTCCCGGCAGGGGGAAAAACTGTTTTTT.

J is TRBJ2-1 and V is TRBV19; D gene uncertain. Trimming took off 3 bases at V and 5 bases at J, with 11 bases between the two ends. Germline V CDR1 and CDR2: LNHDA, SQIVND (reference sequence). The CDR3 loop spans 14 amino acids. CDR3 sequence reads: CASSMSSFNNEQFF. The CDR3 region has the DNA TGTGCCAGTAGTATGAGTAGTTTTAACAATGAGCAGTTCTTC.

V gene TRBV7-3 combines with J gene TRBJ1-5; no clear D gene. V lost 1 base and J lost 0, with 10 bases in between. The CDR3 is 16 residues long. Germline V CDR1 and CDR2: SGHTA, FQGTGA. Here the CDR3 DNA reads TGTGCCAGCAGCTTAAAGGTGGAGATTAGCAATCAGCCCCAGCATTTT. Its protein product is CASSLKVEISNQPQHF. Full variable domain (outside the CDR3, taken from reference TRBV7-3 and TRBJ1-5): GAGVSQTPSNKVTEKGKYVELRCDPISGHTALYWYRQSLGQGPEFLIYFQGTGAADDSGLPNDRFFAVRPEGSVSTLKIQRTERGDSAVYLCASSLKVEISNQPQHFGDGTRLSIL.

The chain is built from TRBV2 and TRBJ2-7; 12 bases map to TRBD2. Losses at the gene ends were 5 bases for V and 4 bases for J; bases not matched to a gene: 6. The CDR3 contains 15 residues. The germline V gene has CDR1 SNHLY and CDR2 FYNNEI. The CDR3 loop is CASSPLAGGWYEQYF. DNA of the CDR3: TGTGCCAGCAGTCCCCTAGCGGGGGGGTGGTACGAGCAGTACTTC.

The chain combines TRBV13 with TRBJ1-1; 8 bases fit TRBD1. The CDR3 spans 14 residues. Germline-derived CDR1 and CDR2 are PRHDT and FYEKMQ (reference sequence). V lost 5 bases to trimming and J lost 4 bases; unmatched junction nucleotides: 6. CDR3 sequence (DNA): TGTGCCAGCAGCCGTGGGACAGGTGGCACTGAAGCTTTCTTT. Translation: CASSRGTGGTEAFF.

The J gene is TRBJ1-2, the V gene TRBV5-1; D gene ambiguous. This CDR3 comprises 14 residues. The ends were cut back, 0 bases at V and 2 bases at J, with 8 bases in the middle. The germline V gene has CDR1 SGHRS and CDR2 YFSETQ. For the CDR3, the DNA is TGCGCCAGCAGCTTGGGACTCGGGAACTATGGCTACACCTTC. This sequence encodes CASSLGLGNYGYTF.

This chain links TRBV27 with TRBJ2-3, with 9 bases fitting TRBD2. This CDR3 is 16 amino acids long. The germline gives CDR1 MNHEY, CDR2 SMNVEV (reference sequence). J lost 6 bases, V lost 1 base, and 8 bases had no gene match. The CDR3 protein is CASSLWGSGGGDTQYF. CDR3 bases: TGTGCCAGCAGTTTATGGGGTAGCGGGGGAGGTGATACGCAGTATTTT.

The chain joins TRBV2 to TRBJ1-5; 7 bases are a match to TRBD1. V dropped 6 bases and J dropped 7; count of bases not matched to a gene: 6. Germline assignment: CDR1 SNHLY and CDR2 FYNNEI. The CDR3 is made up of 13 amino acids. The DNA for the CDR3 is TGTGCCAGCAGAACGGACAGGATCCAGCCCCAGCATTTT. Its translation is CASRTDRIQPQHF.

V gene TRBV6-5 combines with J gene TRBJ1-1; the D is unclear. The germline gives CDR1 MNHEY, CDR2 SVGAGI. Between the trimmed V and J ends, which lost 6 bases and 1 base, there was a span of 9 bases. There are 13 residues in the CDR3. The CDR3 DNA follows: TGTGCCAGCAGGGTGGTGGCGAACACTGAAGCTTTCTTT. Translation gives CASRVVANTEAFF.